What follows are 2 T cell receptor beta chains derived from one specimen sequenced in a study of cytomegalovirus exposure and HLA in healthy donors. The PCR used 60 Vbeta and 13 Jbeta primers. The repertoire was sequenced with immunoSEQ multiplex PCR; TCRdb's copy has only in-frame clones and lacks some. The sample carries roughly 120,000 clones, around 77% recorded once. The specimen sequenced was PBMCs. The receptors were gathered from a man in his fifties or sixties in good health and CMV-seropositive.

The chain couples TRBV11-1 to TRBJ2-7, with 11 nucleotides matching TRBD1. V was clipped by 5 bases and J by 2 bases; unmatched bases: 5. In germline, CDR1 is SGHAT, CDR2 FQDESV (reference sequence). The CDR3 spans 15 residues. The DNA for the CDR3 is TGTGCCAGCAGCCACGGACAGGGGGCCCCCTACGAGCAGTACTTC. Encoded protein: CASSHGQGAPYEQYF.

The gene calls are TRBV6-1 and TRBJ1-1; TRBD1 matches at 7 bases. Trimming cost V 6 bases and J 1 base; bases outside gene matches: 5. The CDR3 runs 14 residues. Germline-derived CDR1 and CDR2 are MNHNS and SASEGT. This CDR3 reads CASRPTGRNTEAFF. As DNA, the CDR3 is TGTGCCAGCAGGCCGACAGGGAGGAACACTGAAGCTTTCTTT.